This T cell receptor beta chain was profiled in a study of ipilimumab plus nivolumab after autologous stem cell transplantation. On the study more broadly: Patients received a median of about five ipilimumab and about 8 nivolumab doses.

Checkpoint therapy with ipilimumab 1 mg/kg began 14 to 28 days after transplant. This clone was recorded a few times. Clones were sequenced by immunoSEQ multiplex PCR, and TCRdb holds only the in-frame ones, with some missing. Of 10,000 to 15,000 clones listed, around four fifths were seen once; the top ten hold about 15%. CDR3 size: 13 residues. V was clipped by 2 bases and J by 0 bases, with 5 bases between them. Germline-derived CDR1 and CDR2 are SEHNR and FQNEAQ (reference sequence). V gene TRBV7-9 combines with J gene TRBJ2-7; D remains unclear. The origin of this receptor is a male donor with diffuse large B-cell lymphoma. The input for sequencing was PBMCs, taken in a trial of ipilimumab plus nivolumab as post-transplant consolidation. CDR3 in amino acids: CASSLQSSYEQYF. The DNA for the CDR3 is TGTGCCAGCAGCTTACAGTCCTCCTACGAGCAGTACTTC.